These 12 T cell receptor beta chains were sequenced from one sample in a study of OX40 agonist ivuxolimab in advanced cancers. Profiled with immunoSEQ multiplex PCR; TCRdb holds only in-frame clones, not every one. The sample has tens of thousands of clones, around nine tenths seen once; the top ten hold over 0.5%. The sample in question was CD4+ or CD8+ T cells sorted from blood, obtained in a trial of the OX40 agonist ivuxolimab. The origin of the receptors is an adult with an advanced solid tumor such as melanoma, head and neck, liver or kidney cancer.

The chain employs TRBV5-4 and TRBJ1-1; TRBD1 matches 7 bases. The CDR3 covers 14 residues. J gave up 5 bases and V 2 bases, and 6 bases lay outside the gene matches. Germline CDR1 and CDR2: SGHNT and YYREEE (reference sequence). The CDR3 is CASSLGQGGTEAFF. The CDR3 nucleotides read TGTGCCAGCAGCTTAGGGCAGGGGGGTACTGAAGCTTTCTTT.

This CDR3 reads CASSPYLVKSNTGELFF. Written as DNA, the CDR3 is TGTGCCAGCTCACCATATTTAGTGAAATCGAACACCGGGGAGCTGTTTTTT. The rearrangement uses TRBV18 and TRBJ2-2; D gene ambiguous. Germline V CDR1 and CDR2: KGHSH, LQKENI. Deletions cut 2 bases from V and 0 bases from J, with 13 bases between. This CDR3 has 17 amino acids.

The V and J genes are TRBV6-1 and TRBJ2-1; 11 bases map to TRBD2. Trimming removed 2 bases from V and 6 bases from J; junction bases left unmatched: 12. This CDR3 is 18 amino acids long. Germline CDR1 is MNHNS and CDR2 is SASEGT. CDR3 region: CASSENGPGTSGSNEQFF. As DNA, the CDR3 is TGTGCCAGCAGTGAAAATGGCCCAGGTACTAGCGGGAGCAATGAGCAGTTCTTC.

The chain is built from TRBV19 and TRBJ1-2; D gene unclear. Per the germline V gene, CDR1 is LNHDA and CDR2 is SQIVND (reference sequence). The CDR3 contains 13 residues. The V end lost 4 bases, the J end lost 2 bases, and 8 bases lay between the germline ends. CDR3: CASSTIGNYGYTF. Written as DNA, the CDR3 is TGTGCCAGTAGTACAATTGGGAACTATGGCTACACCTTC.

CDR3 sequence reads: CASSLDRRNGELFF. The CDR3 DNA reads TGTGCCAGCAGCTTGGACAGGCGGAACGGGGAGCTGTTTTTT. The chain employs TRBV7-3 and TRBJ2-2, with TRBD1 matching 7 bases. CDR1 SGHTA and CDR2 FQGTGA come from the germline V gene. The CDR3 has 14 amino acids. V was pared by 3 bases and J by 7 bases, with 5 bases of the junction left unmatched.

This clone was seen more than once but under ten times. The rearrangement links TRBV9 to TRBJ1-1, with D possibly matching TRBD1 (5 bases). Germline V gives CDR1 SGDLS, CDR2 YYNGEE. The V end was cut by 0 bases, the J end by 1 base, with 10 bases between. The CDR3 spans 15 residues. The CDR3 is CASSVGPGTNTEAFF. In DNA, the CDR3 is TGTGCCAGCAGCGTAGGCCCAGGGACGAACACTGAAGCTTTCTTT.

The sample holds a few counts of this clone. The CDR3 here is CAISESTSATGELFF. The CDR3 nucleotides are TGTGCCATCAGTGAGTCGACTAGCGCCACCGGGGAGCTGTTTTTT. The gene calls are TRBV10-3 and TRBJ2-2; 8 bases fit TRBD2. The germline V gene has CDR1 ENHRY and CDR2 SYGVKD. The CDR3 sequence is 15 residues long. V lost 0 bases and J lost 4; bases outside the gene matches: 1.

This rearrangement joins TRBV18 to TRBJ2-2, with D uncertain. There are 14 residues in the CDR3. V lost 6 bases and J lost 6, with 14 bases in between. CDR1 and CDR2 (germline): KGHSH, LQKENI. The CDR3 sequence is CASSPSYVPGELFF. Here the CDR3 DNA reads TGTGCCAGCTCGCCGAGCTATGTGCCCGGGGAGCTGTTTTTT.

The rearrangement uses TRBV30 and TRBJ1-5; the match to TRBD1 covers 10 bases. With 5 bases clipped from V and 2 bases from J, the junction kept 6 bases outside the gene matches. The CDR3 has 15 amino acids. Germline V gene lookup returns CDR1 GTSNPN and CDR2 SVGIG (reference sequence). The CDR3 is CAWAGTGAGNQPQHF. The CDR3 DNA reads TGTGCCTGGGCTGGGACAGGGGCGGGCAATCAGCCCCAGCATTTT.

The chain employs TRBV19 and TRBJ2-3; 11 nucleotides line up with TRBD2. Germline trimming cut 4 bases from V and 4 bases from J; bases unmatched to any gene: 7. Germline V gene data show CDR1 as LNHDA and CDR2 as SQIVND (reference sequence). This CDR3 region has 16 residues. In nucleotides, the CDR3 is TGTGCCAGTAGTAGACTAGCGGGAAAGCGCCCAGATACGCAGTATTTT. It codes for CASSRLAGKRPDTQYF.

This chain connects TRBV4-1 to TRBJ1-4; no reliable D call. The germline CDR1 and CDR2 sequences are MGHRA and YSYEKL. The CDR3 is 18 amino acids. Trimming removed 0 bases at V and 0 bases at J, with 14 bases between. The DNA of the CDR3 is TGCGCCAGCAGCCAAGACCATCCCTATTGGGCAACTAATGAAAAACTGTTTTTT. It is translated as CASSQDHPYWATNEKLFF.

This clone was seen a single time. The V call is TRBV2, the J call TRBJ1-5; D gene ambiguous. CDR1 and CDR2 (germline): SNHLY, FYNNEI. V was cut by 7 bases and J by 1 base, with 14 bases left in between. This CDR3 is 15 amino acids long. CDR3 in amino acids: CASIREARSNQPQHF. For the CDR3, the DNA is TGTGCCAGCATTCGGGAGGCGCGGAGCAATCAGCCCCAGCATTTT.